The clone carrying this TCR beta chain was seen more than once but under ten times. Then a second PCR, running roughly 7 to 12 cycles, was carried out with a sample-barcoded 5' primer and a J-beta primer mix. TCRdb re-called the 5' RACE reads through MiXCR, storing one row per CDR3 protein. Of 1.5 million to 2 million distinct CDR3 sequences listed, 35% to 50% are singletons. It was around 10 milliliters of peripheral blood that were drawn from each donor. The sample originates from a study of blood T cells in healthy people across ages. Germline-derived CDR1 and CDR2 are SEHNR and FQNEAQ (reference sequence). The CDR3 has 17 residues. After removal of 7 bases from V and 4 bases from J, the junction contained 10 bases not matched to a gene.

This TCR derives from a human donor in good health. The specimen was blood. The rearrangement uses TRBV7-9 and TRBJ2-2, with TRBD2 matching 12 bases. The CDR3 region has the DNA TGTGCCAGCAACTACAGACTAGCGGGGGACCTCACCGGGGAGCTGTTTTTT. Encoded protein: CASNYRLAGDLTGELFF.